Described below is a single T cell receptor (beta chain) sequence and its context. The data belong to a study of blood T cell repertoires in COVID-19. Across the whole study: Material from acute and convalescent COVID-19 was sourced from the United States, Italy and Spain.

This CDR3 has 14 amino acids. J lost 5 bases, V lost 4 bases, and 6 bases had no gene match. Germline V CDR1 and CDR2: SEHNR, FQNEAQ (reference sequence). In the source study's methods: Reference gene primer amplification in the assay estimated nucleated cell counts. Sequencing used immunoSEQ multiplex PCR; TCRdb keeps in-frame clones, though not all of them. V, J and clone size were drawn from that table, and D and trimming were deduced from the DNA. This sample has about 140,000 clones, with under 85% found just once. J is TRBJ2-5 and V is TRBV7-9; TRBD1 matches 8 bases. The source is a human donor in a cohort sampled during active COVID-19. Specimen: peripheral blood. The chain's CDR3 is CASSYYRGRETQYF. As DNA, the CDR3 is TGTGCCAGCAGCTATTACAGGGGGAGGGAGACCCAGTACTTC.